This is a list of T cell receptor beta chains from one sample in a study of CD8 T cells in ankylosing spondylitis. TCRdb ran MiXCR on the 5' RACE reads and lists one entry per CDR3 protein. Among approximately 440,000 distinct CDR3 sequences listed, roughly a sixth were seen once. The specimen sequenced was blood, either unsorted or a sorted T cell fraction (not recorded which). These receptors all stem from a male donor with ankylosing spondylitis. CDR3s include the opening cysteine and the closing phenylalanine or tryptophan. The D gene is left open where the match is weak. Rows give clone size only sometimes, using once, few, many, or a class for an expanded clone.

TRBJ1-1 | few | TRBV6-5 | NA | TGTGCCAGCGTATCCCCGGGGAACACTGAAGCTTTCTTT | CASVSPGNTEAFF
TRBJ2-4 | few | TRBV6-1 | NA | TGTGCCAGCAGTGAAAGGGGATTAGCCAAAAACATTCAGTACTTC | CASSERGLAKNIQYF
TRBJ2-1 | NA | TRBV20-1 | TRBD2 | TGCAGTGCTAGAGACCGGACTAGCGGGAGTGATGAGCAGTTCTTC | CSARDRTSGSDEQFF
TRBJ2-7 | few | TRBV3-1 | TRBD2 | TGTGCCAGCAGCCAAAAGAGGCGTACTAGCGGGGAACCCTACGAGCAGTACTTC | CASSQKRRTSGEPYEQYF
TRBJ1-4 | NA | TRBV7-2 | NA | TGTGCCAGCAGCCCCAGCCTTGGGACTACCGCCATGAGGGGGCTGTTTTTT | CASSPSLGTTAMRGLFF
TRBJ2-3 | many | TRBV20-1 | TRBD2 | TGCAGTGCGCGGGGGAGGGCCCCTCTGGCAGATACGCAGTATTTT | CSARGRAPLADTQYF
TRBJ2-2 | few | TRBV11-2 | TRBD2 | TGTGCCAGCAGCTTAACTAGCGGGGGGTCTACCCACACCGGGGAGCTGTTTTTT | CASSLTSGGSTHTGELFF
TRBJ2-5 | few | TRBV11-3 | NA | TGTGCCAGCAGCTTAGGGGGGACGAGGGATGAGACCCAGTACTTC | CASSLGGTRDETQYF
TRBJ2-1 | NA | TRBV6-2/TRBV6-3 | TRBD2 | TGTGCCAGCAGTTACTCGAGTAAAAGTAGCGGGATTGGCAATGAGCAGTTCTTC | CASSYSSKSSGIGNEQFF
TRBJ1-3 | NA | TRBV11-3 | NA | TGTGCCAGCAGCCGTTCATCTGGAAACACCATATATTTT | CASSRSSGNTIYF
TRBJ1-1 | NA | TRBV6-1 | NA | TGTGCCAGCAGCCCAACCCCCGGAAAGGGCGGCACTGAAGCTTTCTTT | CASSPTPGKGGTEAFF
TRBJ1-1 | NA | TRBV5-1 | NA | TGCGCCAGCAGCTTGTGGGAGAACACTGAAGCTTTCTTT | CASSLWENTEAFF
TRBJ2-7 | few | TRBV6-6 | NA | TGTGCCAGCAGCGGTGATGGGAGAGGGCAGTACTTC | CASSGDGRGQYF
TRBJ1-1 | NA | TRBV6-1 | NA | TGTGCCAGCAGTGCTAGGAACACTGAAGCTTTCTTT | CASSARNTEAFF
TRBJ1-1 | few | TRBV25-1 | TRBD1 | TGTGCCAGCAGTGACAGGGGGGTTGCTGAAGCTTTCTTT | CASSDRGVAEAFF
TRBJ1-2 | few | TRBV9 | TRBD1 | TGTGCCAGCAGCCTACGACAGGGGCGAGGTGGCTACACCTTC | CASSLRQGRGGYTF
TRBJ1-2 | many | TRBV28 | NA | TGTGCCAGCACCGACAGCTTCCGCTATGGCTACACCTTC | CASTDSFRYGYTF